This entry concerns a single TCR beta chain. The target antigen is unknown. The entry originates in a study of liver allograft versus peripheral blood T cells. Study-wide context: What was compared were the T cell receptor repertoires in transplanted livers and those in the peripheral blood of recipients. Findings and limits, study-wide: Liver allograft T cell receptor repertoires were reported to differ from peripheral blood repertoires.

Each CDR3 protein is one row after TCRdb ran MiXCR on the reads. The sample records around 15,000 distinct CDR3 sequences, approximately 20% being singletons. The TCR comes from a human patient who had a liver transplant. Certain T cells may be donor cells from the graft.

CDR3 sequence (DNA): TGTGCCAGCAGCTTAAAGGGGCAGACAGGGGGGAACACTGAAGCTTTCTTT. Its protein product is CASSLKGQTGGNTEAFF. The chain couples TRBV7-3 to TRBJ1-1; 9 nucleotides line up with TRBD1. Germline CDR1 SGHTA, CDR2 FQGTGA. CDR3 length equals 17 residues. The junction had 7 bases not matched to a gene; V was cut back by 1 base and J by 1 base.